This is a list of T cell receptor beta chains from one sample in a study of CD8+ T cells in alopecia areata. Only in-frame clones appear in the TCRdb table, and some are missing; sequencing was by immunoSEQ multiplex PCR. The sample consists of around 250,000 clones, less than 80% of them appearing once. Sequenced material: CD4+ T cells sorted from blood, taken at week 0. The source of these receptors is a human donor with alopecia areata. Each CDR3 is given with its conserved first and last residue. D genes are given only for firm matches. Some rows mark clone size as missing; the rest say once, few, many or name a class of expanded clone.

J: TRBJ1-3
size: .
D: .
V: TRBV7-9
CDR3: CASSLAIASGNTIYF
DNA: TGTGCCAGCAGCTTAGCGATTGCCTCTGGAAACACCATATATTTT

J: TRBJ1-2
size: .
D: .
V: TRBV25-1
CDR3: CASSGVANYGYTF
DNA: TGTGCCAGCAGTGGAGTGGCTAACTATGGCTACACCTTC

J: TRBJ1-2
size: .
D: .
V: TRBV30
CDR3: CAWSHGPNYGYTF
DNA: TGTGCCTGGAGTCACGGTCCTAACTATGGCTACACCTTC

J: TRBJ1-1
size: .
D: TRBD1
V: TRBV29-1
CDR3: CSVELLTGRWNTEAFF
DNA: TGCAGCGTTGAACTTTTGACAGGGAGATGGAACACTGAAGCTTTCTTT

J: TRBJ1-5
size: .
D: TRBD1
V: TRBV6-6
CDR3: CASSPGTGGNQPQHF
DNA: TGTGCCAGCAGCCCTGGGACAGGGGGCAATCAGCCCCAGCATTTT

J: TRBJ1-2
size: .
D: TRBD1
V: TRBV30
CDR3: CAWSSGTARFGYTF
DNA: TGTGCCTGGAGTTCCGGGACAGCCCGTTTTGGCTACACCTTC

J: TRBJ2-5
size: once
D: .
V: TRBV5-1
CDR3: CASSLGTEETQYF
DNA: TGCGCCAGCAGCTTGGGAACGGAAGAGACCCAGTACTTC

J: TRBJ1-6
size: .
D: .
V: TRBV14
CDR3: CASSQRRGSSYNSPLHF
DNA: TGTGCCAGCAGCCAGCGGCGGGGGAGCTCCTATAATTCACCCCTCCACTTT

J: TRBJ2-7
size: .
D: TRBD1
V: TRBV6-5
CDR3: CASSRWTGTGTEQYF
DNA: TGTGCCAGCAGTCGATGGACCGGGACAGGGACCGAGCAGTACTTC

J: TRBJ2-6
size: .
D: TRBD1
V: TRBV13
CDR3: CASSPRTGLVSGANVLTF
DNA: TGTGCCAGCAGCCCTCGGACAGGGTTAGTCTCTGGGGCCAACGTCCTGACTTTC

J: TRBJ2-1
size: .
D: .
V: TRBV6-4
CDR3: CASSEEQGSYNEQFF
DNA: TGTGCCAGCAGTGAAGAACAAGGGTCCTACAATGAGCAGTTCTTC

J: TRBJ1-5
size: .
D: .
V: TRBV6-6
CDR3: CASSSSYQPQHF
DNA: TGTGCCAGCAGTTCCTCCTATCAGCCCCAGCATTTT

J: TRBJ2-6
size: .
D: .
V: TRBV9
CDR3: CASSVGGPDSGANVLTF
DNA: TGTGCCAGCAGCGTAGGGGGCCCCGATTCTGGGGCCAACGTCCTGACTTTC

J: TRBJ2-7
size: .
D: .
V: TRBV30
CDR3: CAWSAVHEQYF
DNA: TGTGCCTGGAGTGCGGTGCACGAGCAGTACTTC

J: TRBJ2-7
size: .
D: .
V: TRBV6-4
CDR3: CASGRGAYEQYF
DNA: TGTGCCAGCGGACGGGGAGCCTACGAGCAGTACTTC

J: TRBJ2-5
size: .
D: .
V: TRBV5-1
CDR3: CASKGERKTQYF
DNA: TGCGCCAGCAAGGGGGAGCGGAAGACCCAGTACTTC

J: TRBJ1-1
size: .
D: TRBD1
V: TRBV27
CDR3: CASSFRGGPEAFF
DNA: TGTGCCAGCAGTTTCAGAGGGGGCCCTGAAGCTTTCTTT

J: TRBJ1-5
size: .
D: .
V: TRBV5-1
CDR3: CASSLAGLPNQPQHF
DNA: TGCGCCAGCAGCTTGGCGGGACTCCCAAATCAGCCCCAGCATTTT

J: TRBJ1-6
size: .
D: .
V: TRBV9
CDR3: CASSVGGHLSPLHF
DNA: TGTGCCAGCAGCGTAGGGGGACATCTTTCACCCCTCCACTTT

J: TRBJ2-5
size: .
D: .
V: TRBV18
CDR3: CASSQSLSQETQYF
DNA: TGTGCCAGCTCACAAAGTCTTAGCCAAGAGACCCAGTACTTC

J: TRBJ2-7
size: .
D: TRBD2
V: TRBV30
CDR3: CAWSRRGAYEQYF
DNA: TGTGCCTGGAGTAGGCGGGGGGCCTACGAGCAGTACTTC

J: TRBJ1-2
size: few
D: .
V: TRBV29-1
CDR3: CSVAWRGANYGYTF
DNA: TGCAGCGTTGCCTGGAGGGGTGCTAACTATGGCTACACCTTC

J: TRBJ2-3
size: .
D: TRBD2
V: TRBV5-5
CDR3: CASSLAGGYTQYF
DNA: TGTGCCAGCAGCTTAGCGGGGGGCTATACGCAGTATTTT

J: TRBJ2-1
size: .
D: .
V: TRBV29-1
CDR3: CSVFNFGGKSSYNEQFF
DNA: TGCAGCGTTTTCAACTTCGGCGGCAAGAGCTCCTACAATGAGCAGTTCTTC

J: TRBJ2-1
size: few
D: .
V: TRBV29-1
CDR3: CSAGDNSREQFF
DNA: TGCAGCGCCGGGGACAACTCCCGTGAGCAGTTCTTC

J: TRBJ2-1
size: .
D: TRBD1
V: TRBV5-1
CDR3: CASSLGGGSSYNEQFF
DNA: TGCGCCAGCAGCTTAGGGGGCGGCAGCTCCTACAATGAGCAGTTCTTC

J: TRBJ2-4
size: few
D: .
V: TRBV11-2
CDR3: CASSLDRASIQYF
DNA: TGTGCCAGCAGCTTAGACAGGGCCAGCATTCAGTACTTC

J: TRBJ2-3
size: once
D: .
V: TRBV21-1
CDR3: CASLGGRSCIFSDTQYF
DNA: TGTGCCAGCCTGGGAGGGCGCTCCTGTATATTTTCAGATACGCAGTATTTT

J: TRBJ2-7
size: .
D: .
V: TRBV15
CDR3: CATSRGHIGLEQYF
DNA: TGTGCCACCAGCAGAGGCCACATTGGTCTCGAGCAGTACTTC

J: TRBJ2-7
size: .
D: .
V: TRBV29-1
CDR3: CSVKGVLSYEQYF
DNA: TGCAGCGTAAAGGGGGTTCTCTCCTACGAGCAGTACTTC